This T cell receptor beta chain was obtained from a study of post-analysis software for immune sequencing data. Overall study: The disease courses spanned relapsing-remitting, secondary progressive and progressive-relapsing forms of multiple sclerosis. Overall study findings and caveats: Patients showed TRBV5-6, TRBV5-1 and TRBV20-1 among five TRBV segments more frequent than in controls.

Of note for this clonotype: Antigen unknown.

Unique molecular identifiers were carried by the TCR beta cDNA libraries. It was from roughly 1.1 to 9.2 million T cells that about half a million cDNA molecules came. Using its own MiXCR run on the PCR reads, TCRdb lists one record per CDR3 protein. The table lists some 700,000 distinct CDR3 sequences, about 60% of them singletons. Germline assignment: CDR1 SGHKS and CDR2 YYEKEE (reference sequence). The CDR3 has 15 residues. After removal of 4 bases from V and 2 bases from J, the junction contained 7 bases not matched to a gene. J is TRBJ2-3 and V is TRBV5-5; 7 bases are a match to TRBD1. The sequenced material came from blood. This clonotype was sampled from a girl aged 2-9 years with multiple sclerosis. In DNA form, the CDR3 reads TGTGCCAGCAGCCGATTCGACAGGGTCACAGATACGCAGTATTTT. This encodes CASSRFDRVTDTQYF.